This record covers a single T cell receptor beta chain. Generated by immunoSEQ multiplex PCR, the TCRdb table keeps only in-frame clones and is missing some. The table includes 150,000 to 200,000 clones, more than 75% detected once. The sample belongs to a study of blood T cell repertoires in COVID-19. The sequenced material came from peripheral blood. The receptor was derived from a human donor in a cohort sampled during active COVID-19.

CDR3 bases: TGTGCCAGCAGCTTAGGCAGTTGGGAGCTGTTTTTT. As protein: CASSLGSWELFF. The genes are TRBV7-2 and TRBJ2-2; no clear D gene. CDR3 size: 12 residues. V was trimmed by 1 base and J by 9 bases, leaving 6 bases between them. Per the germline V gene, CDR1 is SGHTA and CDR2 is FQGNSA.